This TCR beta chain emerged from a study of neoadjuvant nivolumab and ipilimumab in lung cancer. General study findings and limits: Compared with tumor-adjacent uninvolved lung, resected tumors showed greater richness and clonality. Blood richness before therapy tracked richness in tumors resected after neoadjuvant therapy.

This CDR3 region has 14 residues. J was trimmed by 4 bases and V by 4 bases; bases with no gene match: 6. The V gene's germline CDR1 is SGHDT and CDR2 YYEEEE. The repertoire was sequenced with immunoSEQ multiplex PCR; TCRdb's copy has only in-frame clones and lacks some. The sample yields over a thousand clones, 70% to 80% seen once. Worth noting for this clone: What it recognizes is unknown.

The chain couples TRBV5-6 to TRBJ1-1; 8 bases agree with TRBD1. This receptor was taken from an adult with non-small cell lung cancer. This sample comprised tumor tissue, obtained before neoadjuvant nivolumab, alone or with ipilimumab. Here the CDR3 reads CASSPGQGSTEAFF. The DNA for the CDR3 is TGTGCCAGCAGCCCTGGACAGGGAAGCACTGAAGCTTTCTTT.